The 11 T cell receptor beta chains in this list originate from one sample, sequenced in a study of cytomegalovirus exposure and HLA in healthy donors. The PCR was carried out with 60 Vbeta primers and 13 Jbeta primers. Generated by immunoSEQ multiplex PCR, the TCRdb table keeps only in-frame clones and is missing some. Among some 110,000 clones, around 75% were seen once, and the ten largest hold 6% to 8%. Source material: PBMCs. The source of these receptors is a man aged 30 to 45 in good health and CMV-seropositive.

The V and J genes are TRBV6-6 and TRBJ2-3; D ambiguous. Trimming cost V 2 bases and J 2 bases, with 5 bases left between them. CDR1 is MNHNY and CDR2 is SVGAGI in the germline V gene (reference sequence). The CDR3 runs to 13 residues. CDR3 protein: CASSYAYTDTQYF. The DNA for the CDR3 is TGTGCCAGCAGTTACGCCTACACAGATACGCAGTATTTT.

CDR3 sequence (DNA): TGCGCCAGCAGCCAAGATGAGGGAAGCGAAAAACTGTTTTTT. This sequence encodes CASSQDEGSEKLFF. This sequence joins TRBV4-1 and TRBJ1-4; D is ambiguous. The V and J ends lost 0 bases and 8 bases respectively, with 10 bases between them. This CDR3 spans 14 amino acids. Germline V gene data show CDR1 as MGHRA and CDR2 as YSYEKL.

The chain uses TRBV29-1 and TRBJ1-5; no definite D call. Trimming cost V 4 bases and J 3 bases, with 13 bases left between them. The CDR3 contains 14 residues. Germline V lookup: CDR1 SQVTM, CDR2 ANQGSEA. In DNA form, the CDR3 reads TGCAGCGTTGGTTGGGCGGGAGACAATCAGCCCCAGCATTTT. It is translated as CSVGWAGDNQPQHF.

This clone was detected a few times. The gene calls are TRBV4-1 and TRBJ2-4; D uncertain. Between the trimmed V and J ends, which lost 4 bases and 1 base, there was a span of 11 bases. Germline lookup yields CDR1 MGHRA and CDR2 YSYEKL. This CDR3 is 15 amino acids long. CDR3 protein: CASSLIPRAKNIQYF. The CDR3 DNA reads TGCGCCAGCAGCCTTATACCCAGGGCCAAAAACATTCAGTACTTC.

The V gene is TRBV29-1, the J gene TRBJ2-5; D is perhaps TRBD2 (6 bases). TRBJ2-7 explains the end of the DNA better; the J call may be wrong. Germline assignment: CDR1 SQVTM and CDR2 ANQGSEA. The CDR3 loop spans 12 amino acids. The CDR3 sequence is CSVAEGLNEQYF. The DNA of the CDR3 is TGCAGCGTCGCGGAGGGCCTGAACGAGCAGTACTTC.

Notes on this clone: Other nucleotide sequences in the sample specify the same CDR3. This rearrangement joins TRBV19 to TRBJ2-1; 10 bases match TRBD1. After removal of 5 bases from V and 7 bases from J, the junction contained 5 bases not matched to a gene. Germline lookup yields CDR1 LNHDA and CDR2 SQIVND (reference sequence). The CDR3 runs 14 residues. CDR3 DNA sequence: TGTGCCAGTAGTTTAGGACAGGGGGGGAATGAGCAGTTCTTC. Amino acid sequence: CASSLGQGGNEQFF.

V usage is TRBV4-2 and J usage is TRBJ2-5; TRBD2 matches at 7 bases. The germline V gene has CDR1 LGHNA and CDR2 YNFKEQ. The length of the CDR3 is 15 residues. V gave up 0 bases and J gave up 7 bases; unmatched junction bases: 8. CDR3 loop: CASSQERVSGATQYF. The CDR3 nucleotides are TGTGCCAGCAGCCAAGAGAGGGTCAGCGGGGCGACCCAGTACTTC.

The CDR3 here is CASSQESGDTGELFF. DNA for the CDR3: TGCGCCAGCAGCCAAGAAAGCGGGGACACCGGGGAGCTGTTTTTT. V usage is TRBV4-1 and J usage is TRBJ2-2; TRBD2 matches 7 bases. Germline V gene data show CDR1 as MGHRA and CDR2 as YSYEKL. V lost 0 bases, J lost 3 bases, and 1 base stayed unmatched. The CDR3 runs 15 residues.

This sequence joins TRBV7-9 and TRBJ2-5, with D hard to call. Germline CDR1 is SEHNR and CDR2 is FQNEAQ (reference sequence). The CDR3 sequence is 13 residues long. V lost 1 base, J lost 2 bases, and 5 bases lay in between. CDR3: CASSLGHQETQYF. The CDR3 nucleotides read TGTGCCAGCAGCTTAGGGCATCAAGAGACCCAGTACTTC.

The chain recombines TRBV5-1 with TRBJ2-7, with a weak D call TRBD1 (5 bases). The length of the CDR3 is 15 residues. V lost 0 bases to trimming and J lost 2 bases, with 12 bases between them. Germline lookup yields CDR1 SGHRS and CDR2 YFSETQ. CDR3: CASSLGTGPTYEQYF. CDR3 in DNA: TGCGCCAGCAGCTTGGGTACAGGCCCGACCTACGAGCAGTACTTC.

The gene calls are TRBV9 and TRBJ2-7, with 7 bases matching TRBD1. V trimming: 3 bases; J trimming: 3 bases; junction bases outside the gene matches: 6. This CDR3 has 14 amino acids. CDR1 and CDR2 (germline): SGDLS, YYNGEE. The CDR3 reads CASSEGTENYEQYF. CDR3 nucleotides: TGTGCCAGCAGCGAGGGGACAGAGAACTACGAGCAGTACTTC.